This T cell receptor beta chain was profiled in a study of shared clonotypes between healthy human individuals. Naive CD8 cells lacked CD45RO, underwent positive selection for CCR7 and left out terminally differentiated effector memory CD45RA+ cells. It was across several immunoSEQ plates that each subset's genomic DNA was evenly split. Clones were read by immunoSEQ multiplex PCR, and TCRdb kept only the in-frame ones, dropping some. Found here are some 580,000 clones, 95% to 98% of them singletons; the top ten hold approximately 0.3%. The study, taken as a whole, reports: Few donors limited the genetic and exposure-history diversity represented. Some naive CD4 clonotypes, 4% to 6%, turned up in common across a handful of donors. Clonotypes which were not shared had lower generation probabilities than clonotypes that all four donors shared.

A note on this clone: Antigen specificity is unknown.

CDR3 length equals 15 residues. Germline V gene lookup returns CDR1 MDHEN and CDR2 SYDVKM. After removal of 10 bases from V and 3 bases from J, the junction contained 13 bases not matched to a gene. This receptor was taken from a man aged 25 to 40 in good health. Sequencing used naive CD8+ T cells sorted from blood. The chain has TRBV28 and TRBJ2-7; 9 bases map to TRBD2. The CDR3 coding sequence is TGTGCCACCCAGCTCCGGAGCGGGAGGTTCTACGAGCAGTACTTC. Amino acids: CATQLRSGRFYEQYF.